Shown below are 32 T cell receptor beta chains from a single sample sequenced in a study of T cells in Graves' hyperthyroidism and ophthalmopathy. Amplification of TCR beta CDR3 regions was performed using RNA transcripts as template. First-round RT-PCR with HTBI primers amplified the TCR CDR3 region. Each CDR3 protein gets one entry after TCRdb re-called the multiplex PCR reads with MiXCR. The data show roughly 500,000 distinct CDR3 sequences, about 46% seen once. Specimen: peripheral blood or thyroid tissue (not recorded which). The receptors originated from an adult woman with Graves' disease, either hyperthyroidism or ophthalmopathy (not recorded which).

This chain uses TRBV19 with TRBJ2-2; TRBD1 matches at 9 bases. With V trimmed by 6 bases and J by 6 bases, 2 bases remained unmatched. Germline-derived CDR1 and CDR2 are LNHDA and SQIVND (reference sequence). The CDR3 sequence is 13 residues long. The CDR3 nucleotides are TGTGCCAGTAGCTACAGGGGGCCCGGGGAGCTGTTTTTT. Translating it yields CASSYRGPGELFF.

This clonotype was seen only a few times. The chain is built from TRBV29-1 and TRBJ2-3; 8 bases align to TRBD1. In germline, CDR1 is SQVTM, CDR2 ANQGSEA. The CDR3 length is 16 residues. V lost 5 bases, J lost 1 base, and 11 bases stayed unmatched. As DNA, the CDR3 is TGCAGCGTTCAACGAGGACAGGGAGCACGCACAGATACGCAGTATTTT. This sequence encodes CSVQRGQGARTDTQYF.

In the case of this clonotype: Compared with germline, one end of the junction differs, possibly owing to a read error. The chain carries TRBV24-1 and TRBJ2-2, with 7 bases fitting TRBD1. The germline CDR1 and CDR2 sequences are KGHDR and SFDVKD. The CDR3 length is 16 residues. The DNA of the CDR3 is TGTGCCACCAGTGACCAGAACAGGGGAGACACCGGGGAGCTGCTTTTT. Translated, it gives CATSDQNRGDTGELLF.

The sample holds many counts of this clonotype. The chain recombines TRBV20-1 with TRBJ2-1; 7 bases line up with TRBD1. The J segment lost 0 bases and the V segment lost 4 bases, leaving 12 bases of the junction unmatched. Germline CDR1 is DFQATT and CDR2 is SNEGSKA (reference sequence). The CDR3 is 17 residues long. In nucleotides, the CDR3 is TGCAGTGCTAATGGGACAGTCCAACGCCTCTCCTACAATGAGCAGTTCTTC. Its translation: CSANGTVQRLSYNEQFF.

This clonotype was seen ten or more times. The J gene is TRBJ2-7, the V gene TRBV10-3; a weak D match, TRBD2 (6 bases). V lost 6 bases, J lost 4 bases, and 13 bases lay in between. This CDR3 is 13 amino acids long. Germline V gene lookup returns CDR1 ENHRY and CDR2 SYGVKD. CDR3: CAISRDGGYEQYF. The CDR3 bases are TGTGCCATCAGCCGGGACGGGGGATACGAGCAGTACTTC.

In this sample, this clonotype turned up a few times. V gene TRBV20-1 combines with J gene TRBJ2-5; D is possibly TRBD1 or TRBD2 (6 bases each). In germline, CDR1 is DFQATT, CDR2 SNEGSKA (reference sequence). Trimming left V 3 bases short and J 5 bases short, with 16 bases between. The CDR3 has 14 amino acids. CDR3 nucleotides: TGCAGTGCTAGGCTCGGTGGGGGGCGCGAGACCCAGTACTTC. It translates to CSARLGGGRETQYF.

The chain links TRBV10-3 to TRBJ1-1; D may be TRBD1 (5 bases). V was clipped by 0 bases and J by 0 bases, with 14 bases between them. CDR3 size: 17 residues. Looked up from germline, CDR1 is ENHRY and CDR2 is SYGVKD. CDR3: CAISESDRGELNTEAFF. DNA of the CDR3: TGTGCCATCAGTGAGTCGGACCGAGGGGAACTGAACACTGAAGCTTTCTTT.

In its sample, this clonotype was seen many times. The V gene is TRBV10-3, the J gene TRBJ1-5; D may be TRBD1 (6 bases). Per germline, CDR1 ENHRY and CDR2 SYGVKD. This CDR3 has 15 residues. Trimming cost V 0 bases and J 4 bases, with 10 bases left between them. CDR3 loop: CAISESTTGNQPQHF. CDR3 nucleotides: TGTGCCATCAGTGAGTCGACGACAGGAAATCAGCCCCAGCATTTT.

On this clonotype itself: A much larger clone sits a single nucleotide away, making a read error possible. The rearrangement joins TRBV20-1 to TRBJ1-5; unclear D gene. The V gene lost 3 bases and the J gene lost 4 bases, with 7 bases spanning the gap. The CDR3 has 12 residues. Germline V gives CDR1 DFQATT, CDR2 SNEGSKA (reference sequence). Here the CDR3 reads CSASTVNQPQHF. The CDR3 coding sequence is TGCAGTGCTAGCACGGTTAATCAGCCCCAGCATTTT.

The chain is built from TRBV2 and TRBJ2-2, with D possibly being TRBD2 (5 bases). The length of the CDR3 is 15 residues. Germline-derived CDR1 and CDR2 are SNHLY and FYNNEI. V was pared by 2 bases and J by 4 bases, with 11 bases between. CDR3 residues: CASSETSWGTGELFF. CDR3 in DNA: TGTGCCAGCAGTGAAACTAGTTGGGGCACCGGGGAGCTGTTTTTT.

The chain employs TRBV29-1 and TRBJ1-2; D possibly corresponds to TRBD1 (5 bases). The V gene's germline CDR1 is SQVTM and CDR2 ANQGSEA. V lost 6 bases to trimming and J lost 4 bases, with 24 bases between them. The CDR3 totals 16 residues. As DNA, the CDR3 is TGCAGCGTGGTAGCCGGGGGTACCTCAGGAGGCTATGGCTACACCTTC. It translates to CSVVAGGTSGGYGYTF. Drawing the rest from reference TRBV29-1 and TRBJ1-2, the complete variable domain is SAVISQKPSRDICQRGTSLTIQCQVDSQVTMMFWYRQQPGQSLTLIATANQGSEATYESGFVIDKFPISRPNLTFSTLTVSNMSPEDSSIYLCSVVAGGTSGGYGYTFGSGTRLTVV.

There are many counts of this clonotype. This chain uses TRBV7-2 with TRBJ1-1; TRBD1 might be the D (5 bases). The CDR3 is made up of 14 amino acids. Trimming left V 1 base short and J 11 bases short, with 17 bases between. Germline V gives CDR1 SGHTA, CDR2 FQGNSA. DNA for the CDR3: TGTGCCAGCAGCTTAGAGCGGACAAATCTCGGGGCTTTCTTT. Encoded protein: CASSLERTNLGAFF. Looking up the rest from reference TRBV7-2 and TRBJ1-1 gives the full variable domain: GAGVSQSPSNKVTEKGKDVELRCDPISGHTALYWYRQSLGQGLEFLIYFQGNSAPDKSGLPSDRFSAERTGGSVSTLTIQRTQQEDSAVYLCASSLERTNLGAFFGQGTRLTVV.

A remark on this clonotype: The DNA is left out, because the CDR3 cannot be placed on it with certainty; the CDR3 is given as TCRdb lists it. The CDR3 sequence is CATSTETGFHGYTFGSGTQYF. The chain carries TRBV15 and TRBJ2-5; the table's D call TRBD1 went unverified against the DNA. The CDR3 spans 21 residues, counting both ends. Germline V gene lookup returns CDR1 LNHNV and CDR2 YYDKDF (reference sequence).

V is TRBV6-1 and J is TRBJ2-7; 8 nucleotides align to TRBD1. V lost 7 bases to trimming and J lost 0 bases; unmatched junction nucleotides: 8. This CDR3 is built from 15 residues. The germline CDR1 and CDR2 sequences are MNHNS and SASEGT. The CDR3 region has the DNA TGTGCCAGCACCTCCCCCGGGACAGGCTCCTACGAGCAGTACTTC. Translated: CASTSPGTGSYEQYF.

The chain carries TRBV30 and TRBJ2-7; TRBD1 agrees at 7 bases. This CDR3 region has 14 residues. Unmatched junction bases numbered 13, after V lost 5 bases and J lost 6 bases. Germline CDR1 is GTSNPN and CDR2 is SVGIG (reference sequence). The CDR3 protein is CAWCNNRGTGEQYF. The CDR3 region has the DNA TGTGCCTGGTGTAACAACAGGGGCACTGGCGAGCAGTACTTC. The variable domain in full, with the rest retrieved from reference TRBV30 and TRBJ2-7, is SQTIHQWPATLVQPVGSPLSLECTVEGTSNPNLYWYRQAAGRGLQLLFYSVGIGQISSEVPQNLSASRPQDRQFILSSKKLLLSDSGFYLCAWCNNRGTGEQYFGPGTRLTVT.

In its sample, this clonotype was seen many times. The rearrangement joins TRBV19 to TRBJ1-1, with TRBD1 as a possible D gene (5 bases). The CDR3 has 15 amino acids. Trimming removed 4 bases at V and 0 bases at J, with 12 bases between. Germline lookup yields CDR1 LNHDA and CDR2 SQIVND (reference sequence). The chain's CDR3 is CASSTTGDMNTEAFF. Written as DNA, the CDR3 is TGTGCCAGTAGTACAACAGGAGACATGAACACTGAAGCTTTCTTT.

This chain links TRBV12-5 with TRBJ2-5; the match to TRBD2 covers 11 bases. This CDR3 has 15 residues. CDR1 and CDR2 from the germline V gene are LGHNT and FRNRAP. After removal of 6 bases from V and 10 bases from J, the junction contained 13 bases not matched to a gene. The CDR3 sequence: CASGDSGGALHIQYF. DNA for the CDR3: TGTGCTAGTGGCGATAGCGGGGGGGCCCTACATATCCAGTACTTC.

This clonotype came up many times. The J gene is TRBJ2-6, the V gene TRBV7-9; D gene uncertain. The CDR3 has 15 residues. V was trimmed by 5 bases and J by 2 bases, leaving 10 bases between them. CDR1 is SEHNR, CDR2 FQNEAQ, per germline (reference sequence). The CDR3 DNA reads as TGTGCCAGCAGCCAGCCACCCCCTGGGGCCAACGTCCTGACTTTC. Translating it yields CASSQPPPGANVLTF. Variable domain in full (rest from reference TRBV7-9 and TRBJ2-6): DTGVSQNPRHKITKRGQNVTFRCDPISEHNRLYWYRQTLGQGPEFLTYFQNEAQLEKSRLLSDRFSAERPKGSFSTLEIQRTEQGDSAMYLCASSQPPPGANVLTFGAGSRLTVL.

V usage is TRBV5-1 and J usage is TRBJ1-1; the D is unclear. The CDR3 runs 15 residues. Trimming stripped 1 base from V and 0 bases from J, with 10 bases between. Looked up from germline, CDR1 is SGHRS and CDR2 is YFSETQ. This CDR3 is CASSLLGNMNTEAFF. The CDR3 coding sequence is TGCGCCAGCAGCTTGTTGGGTAACATGAACACTGAAGCTTTCTTT.

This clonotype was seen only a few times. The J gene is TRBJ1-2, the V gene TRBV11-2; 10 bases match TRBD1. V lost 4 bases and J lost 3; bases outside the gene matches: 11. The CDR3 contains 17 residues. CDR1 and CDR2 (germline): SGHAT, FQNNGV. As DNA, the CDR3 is TGTGCCAGCAGCTCCCCGCCCTGGACAGGGGGTGACTATGGCTACACCTTC. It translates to CASSSPPWTGGDYGYTF. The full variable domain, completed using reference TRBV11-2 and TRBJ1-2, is EAGVAQSPRYKIIEKRQSVAFWCNPISGHATLYWYQQILGQGPKLLIQFQNNGVVDDSQLPKDRFSAERLKGVDSTLKIQPAKLEDSAVYLCASSSPPWTGGDYGYTFGSGTRLTVV.

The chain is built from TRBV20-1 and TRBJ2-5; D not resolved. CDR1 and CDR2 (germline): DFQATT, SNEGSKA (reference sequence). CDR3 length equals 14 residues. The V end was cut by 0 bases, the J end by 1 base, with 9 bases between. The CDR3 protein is CSAREGSIQETQYF. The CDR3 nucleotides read TGCAGTGCTAGAGAAGGGTCTATCCAAGAGACCCAGTACTTC.

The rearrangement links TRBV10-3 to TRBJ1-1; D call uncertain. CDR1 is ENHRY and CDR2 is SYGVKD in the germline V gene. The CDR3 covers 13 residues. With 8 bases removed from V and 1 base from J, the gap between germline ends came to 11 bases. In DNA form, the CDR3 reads TGTGCCATCCTGGGCGAACCGAACACTGAAGCTTTCTTT. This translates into CAILGEPNTEAFF.

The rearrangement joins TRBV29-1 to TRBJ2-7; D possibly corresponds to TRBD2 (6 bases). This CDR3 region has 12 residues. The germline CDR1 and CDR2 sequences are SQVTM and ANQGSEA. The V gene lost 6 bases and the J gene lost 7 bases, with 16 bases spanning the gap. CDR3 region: CSVWRAGNEQYF. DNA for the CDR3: TGCAGCGTGTGGAGGGCAGGGAATGAGCAGTACTTC.

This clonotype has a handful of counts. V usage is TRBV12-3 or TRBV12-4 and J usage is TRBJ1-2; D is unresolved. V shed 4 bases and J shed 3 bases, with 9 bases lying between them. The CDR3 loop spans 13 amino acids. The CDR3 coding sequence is TGTGCCAGCAGTTCAGGCGGAGACTATGGCTACACCTTC. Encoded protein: CASSSGGDYGYTF.

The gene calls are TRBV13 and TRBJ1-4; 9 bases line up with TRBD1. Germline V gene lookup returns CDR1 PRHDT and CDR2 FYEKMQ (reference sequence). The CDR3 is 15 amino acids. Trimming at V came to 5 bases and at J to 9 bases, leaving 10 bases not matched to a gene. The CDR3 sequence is CASSSPGTGNQKLFF. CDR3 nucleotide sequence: TGTGCCAGCAGCAGTCCCGGGACAGGGAATCAAAAACTGTTTTTT.

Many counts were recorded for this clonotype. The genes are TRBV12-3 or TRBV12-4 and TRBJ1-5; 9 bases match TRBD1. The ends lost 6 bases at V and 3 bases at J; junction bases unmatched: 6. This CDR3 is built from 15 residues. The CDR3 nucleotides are TGTGCCAGCAGAGGACAGGGGACGACCAATCAGCCCCAGCATTTT. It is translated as CASRGQGTTNQPQHF.

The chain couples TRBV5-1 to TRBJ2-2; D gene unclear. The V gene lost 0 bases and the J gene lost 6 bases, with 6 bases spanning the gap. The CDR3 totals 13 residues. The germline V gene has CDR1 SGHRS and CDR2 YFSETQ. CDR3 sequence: CASSLVNPGELFF. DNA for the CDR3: TGCGCCAGCAGCTTGGTGAATCCCGGGGAGCTGTTTTTT. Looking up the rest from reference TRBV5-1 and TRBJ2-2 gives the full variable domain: KAGVTQTPRYLIKTRGQQVTLSCSPISGHRSVSWYQQTPGQGLQFLFEYFSETQRNKGNFPGRFSGRQFSNSRSEMNVSTLELGDSALYLCASSLVNPGELFFGEGSRLTVL.

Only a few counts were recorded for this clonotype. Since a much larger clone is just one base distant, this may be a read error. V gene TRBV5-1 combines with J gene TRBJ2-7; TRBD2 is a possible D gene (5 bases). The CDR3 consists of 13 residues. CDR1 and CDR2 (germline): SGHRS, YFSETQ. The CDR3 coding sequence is TGCGCCAGCAGCGATGCTAGCTCCTGCGAGCAGTACTTC. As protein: CASSDASSCEQYF.

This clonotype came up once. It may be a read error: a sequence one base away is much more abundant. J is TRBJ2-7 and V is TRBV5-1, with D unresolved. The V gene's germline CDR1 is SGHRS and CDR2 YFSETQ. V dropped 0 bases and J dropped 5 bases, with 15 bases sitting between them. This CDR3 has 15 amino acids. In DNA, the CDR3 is TGCGCCAGCAGCTTGGGGATGGGTTATACCCACGAGCAGTACTTC. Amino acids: CASSLGMGYTHEQYF.

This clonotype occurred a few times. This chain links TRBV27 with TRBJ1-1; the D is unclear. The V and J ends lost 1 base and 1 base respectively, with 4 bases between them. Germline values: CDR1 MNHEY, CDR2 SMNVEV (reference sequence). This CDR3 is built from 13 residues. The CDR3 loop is CASSLFRNTEAFF. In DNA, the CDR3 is TGTGCCAGCAGTTTATTTAGGAACACTGAAGCTTTCTTT.

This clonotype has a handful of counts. This CDR3 reads CAIREGTEHEKLFF. The CDR3 nucleotides are TGTGCCATCAGAGAAGGGACAGAGCATGAAAAACTGTTTTTT. The chain has TRBV10-3 and TRBJ1-4, with TRBD1 matching over 7 bases. Germline CDR1 reads ENHRY; CDR2 reads SYGVKD. V trimming: 6 bases; J trimming: 6 bases; junction bases outside the gene matches: 7. The length of the CDR3 is 14 residues.

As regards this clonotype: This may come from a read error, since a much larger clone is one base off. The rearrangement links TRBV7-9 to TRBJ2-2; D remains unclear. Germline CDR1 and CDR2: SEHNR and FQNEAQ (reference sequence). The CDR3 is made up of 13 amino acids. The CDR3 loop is CASSLDYTEELFF. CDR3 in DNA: TGTGCCAGCAGCCTCGATTACACCGAGGAGCTGTTTTTT.